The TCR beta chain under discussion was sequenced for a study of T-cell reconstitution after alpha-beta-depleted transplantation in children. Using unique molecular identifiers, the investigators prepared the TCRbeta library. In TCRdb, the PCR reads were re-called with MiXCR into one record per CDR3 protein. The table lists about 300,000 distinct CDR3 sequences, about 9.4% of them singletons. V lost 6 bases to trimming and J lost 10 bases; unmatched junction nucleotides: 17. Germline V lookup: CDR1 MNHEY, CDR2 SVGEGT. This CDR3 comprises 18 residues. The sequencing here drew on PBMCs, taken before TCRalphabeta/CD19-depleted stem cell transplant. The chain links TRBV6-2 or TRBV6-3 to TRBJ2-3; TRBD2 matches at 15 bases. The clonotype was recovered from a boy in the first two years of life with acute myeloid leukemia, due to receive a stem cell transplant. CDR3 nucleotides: TGTGCCAGCAGCCATACCGGGACTAGCGGGAGGCCCAGTGGGTCGCAGTATTTT. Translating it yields CASSHTGTSGRPSGSQYF.